This TCR beta chain was captured by sequencing in a study of cytomegalovirus exposure and HLA in healthy donors. Study-wide results and caveats: A later analysis linked a missense DCLRE1C variant to TCR beta V- and J-gene trimming. Across donors, most TCRs were seen rarely, yet some public ones were widespread.

Vbeta (60) and Jbeta (13) primers were used in the PCR. The assay was immunoSEQ multiplex PCR, and TCRdb's table has in-frame clones only and misses some. The sample contains some 85,000 clones, roughly 84% of which appear only once. As regards this clone: No antigen is known for it.

CDR3 size: 16 residues. Per germline, CDR1 SGDLS and CDR2 YYNGEE. With 0 bases clipped from V and 9 bases from J, the junction kept 9 bases outside the gene matches. The rearrangement joins TRBV9 to TRBJ2-1, with 10 bases lining up with TRBD1. Material: PBMCs. The TCR was taken from a woman aged 50 to 65 in good health and CMV-seronegative. As DNA, the CDR3 is TGTGCCAGCAGCGTAGGCCCCGGGACAGGGGAGGGTGAGCAGTTCTTC. Amino acids: CASSVGPGTGEGEQFF.